This T cell receptor beta chain was identified during a study of T cell repertoires in cytomegalovirus infection. Whole-study context: CMV epitopes in the study were HLA-C-restricted (recently identified) and HLA-B-restricted (well studied). Public TCR beta signatures provided an indication of both CMV infection and a matching HLA type.

Study outcomes and limitations: Dominating the ex vivo response were HLA-C-restricted CMV-specific TCR beta clonotypes. Based on cumulative public TCR beta family frequency, carriers of CMV plus the relevant HLA were identified.

This clonotype was counted many times. Its specificity is unknown. CDR3 size: 14 residues. Germline values: CDR1 PRHDT, CDR2 FYEKMQ (reference sequence). Trimming left V 0 bases short and J 9 bases short, with 9 bases between. Via MiXCR, TCRdb re-called the reads, giving one row per CDR3 protein. The table records some 320,000 distinct CDR3 sequences, 25% to 35% of them present only once. The sequenced sample was cultured PBMCs, obtained from culture after CMV antigen stimulation. This TCR derives from a human donor in good health (CMV status not recorded). Some clones in this sample may be carry-over from other donors' samples. J is TRBJ1-6 and V is TRBV13; D is uncertain. For the CDR3, the DNA is TGTGCCAGCAGCTTAGGCGAAACCACTTCACCCCTCCACTTT. Residues: CASSLGETTSPLHF.